This TCR beta chain was identified during a study of naive and memory T cell subsets. General study results and limits: TCR transcript changes with activation or differentiation may affect this RNA method.

A UMI-containing oligonucleotide was joined by 3' ligation to the TCR cDNA template. In its sample, this clonotype was seen a few times. Its antigen is unknown. Four PCR rounds used nested alpha and beta constant region primers plus the SP2 primer. MiXCR was run by TCRdb on the UMI-ligation and nested PCR reads, yielding one entry per CDR3 protein. The table records about 26,000 distinct CDR3 sequences, roughly 5.2% of them present only once. Germline assignment: CDR1 SQVTM and CDR2 ANQGSEA. V was shortened by 4 bases and J by 4 bases, with 16 bases between the two germline ends. CDR3 length: 14 amino acids.

This TCR was sampled from an adult in good health. What was sequenced was blood. The rearrangement links TRBV29-1 to TRBJ1-1; no firm D call. The CDR3 DNA is TGCAGCGTTGCGGCAGTTACCCGCAGCACTGAAGCTTTCTTT. Protein product: CSVAAVTRSTEAFF.